These 13 T cell receptor beta chains came from one sample sequenced in a study of OX40 agonist ivuxolimab in advanced cancers. TCRdb keeps only in-frame clones here, not all; method: immunoSEQ multiplex PCR. Of about 84,000 clones detected, around 94% appear once; the ten largest clones hold roughly 11%. The sequencing here drew on CD4+ or CD8+ T cells sorted from blood, taken in a trial of the OX40 agonist ivuxolimab. Receptors were obtained from an adult with an advanced solid tumor such as melanoma, head and neck, liver or kidney cancer.

The rearrangement links TRBV5-6 to TRBJ2-7; D gene ambiguous. Germline CDR1 reads SGHDT; CDR2 reads YYEEEE. This CDR3 is 14 amino acids long. Trimming cost V 5 bases and J 0 bases, with 12 bases left between them. CDR3 sequence reads: CASSLTPDSYEQYF. CDR3 coding DNA: TGTGCCAGCAGTCTCACACCTGACTCCTACGAGCAGTACTTC.

This clone showed up just once. The chain is built from TRBV11-2 and TRBJ1-1; D uncertain. The CDR3 has 14 residues. CDR1 is SGHAT and CDR2 is FQNNGV in the germline V gene. V lost 3 bases and J lost 5, with 13 bases in between. The CDR3 nucleotides read TGTGCCAGCAGCTTGCGTGGAATGGGGACTGAAGCTTTCTTT. Protein product: CASSLRGMGTEAFF.

The chain is built from TRBV7-9 and TRBJ2-7; D not certain. Germline lookup yields CDR1 SEHNR and CDR2 FQNEAQ (reference sequence). Trimming left V 2 bases short and J 4 bases short, with 9 bases between. The CDR3 extends over 13 amino acids. The CDR3 spells CASSLNPNYEQYF. The CDR3 DNA sequence: TGTGCCAGCAGCTTAAACCCAAATTACGAGCAGTACTTC.

This sequence joins TRBV19 and TRBJ2-7, with a possible D match to TRBD1 (5 bases). Germline V gives CDR1 LNHDA, CDR2 SQIVND (reference sequence). The V end was cut by 2 bases, the J end by 6 bases, with 20 bases between. The CDR3 loop spans 16 amino acids. CDR3 sequence (DNA): TGTGCCAGTAGTATATACCACGGACACGACTCGGCCGAGCAGTACTTC. It is translated as CASSIYHGHDSAEQYF. Together with reference TRBV19 and TRBJ2-7, the CDR3 gives the full variable domain: DGGITQSPKYLFRKEGQNVTLSCEQNLNHDAMYWYRQDPGQGLRLIYYSQIVNDFQKGDIAEGYSVSREKKESFPLTVTSAQKNPTAFYLCASSIYHGHDSAEQYFGPGTRLTVT.

This clone has only a few counts. The chain uses TRBV13 and TRBJ2-1; 13 bases line up with TRBD2. The CDR3 has 17 residues. Germline loops: CDR1 PRHDT, CDR2 FYEKMQ (reference sequence). Unmatched junction bases numbered 10, after V lost 4 bases and J lost 7 bases. CDR3 region: CASSSGTSGTTANEQFF. The CDR3 DNA reads TGTGCCAGCAGCTCCGGGACTAGCGGGACTACCGCGAATGAGCAGTTCTTC.

The chain uses TRBV14 and TRBJ1-2; no clear D gene. Looked up from germline, CDR1 is SGHDN and CDR2 is FVKESK. V was pared by 5 bases and J by 11 bases, with 21 bases between. The CDR3 has 14 amino acids. This CDR3 reads CASSWSHKGWEYTF. CDR3 DNA: TGTGCCAGCAGCTGGAGTCACAAAGGTTGGGAATACACCTTC.

This clone was recorded once. V is TRBV6-5 and J is TRBJ2-7; D unclear. Trimming took 2 bases from V and 5 from J, leaving 10 bases between them. The germline V gene encodes CDR1 MNHEY and CDR2 SVGAGI. This CDR3 has 13 residues. The CDR3 bases are TGTGCCAGCAGTTACGTCCAAACGGACGAGCAGTACTTC. Its translation is CASSYVQTDEQYF.

The rearrangement links TRBV7-9 to TRBJ2-6, with D possibly matching TRBD1 (6 bases). The germline V gene has CDR1 SEHNR and CDR2 FQNEAQ (reference sequence). The CDR3 spans 15 residues. The V end was cut by 1 base, the J end by 11 bases, with 15 bases between. The CDR3 nucleotides are TGTGCCAGCAGCTTAGGACTGGACAGTATCGACGTCCTGACTTTC. This encodes CASSLGLDSIDVLTF.

V gene TRBV4-3 combines with J gene TRBJ1-1, with D possibly matching TRBD1 (5 bases). The germline gives CDR1 LGHNA, CDR2 YSLEER. The CDR3 is 16 residues long. The ends were cut back, 0 bases at V and 1 base at J, with 12 bases in the middle. CDR3 region: CASSQDLRGRNTEAFF. For the CDR3, the DNA is TGCGCCAGCAGCCAAGATCTAAGGGGACGGAACACTGAAGCTTTCTTT.

This chain uses TRBV19 with TRBJ2-1; maybe TRBD1 (5 bases). The CDR3 contains 15 residues. Looked up from germline, CDR1 is LNHDA and CDR2 is SQIVND (reference sequence). Trimming shortened V by 0 bases and J by 7 bases, and 13 bases separated the two germline ends. The CDR3 DNA sequence: TGTGCCAGTAGTATAGACAGGGTCCGTAGGAATGAGCAGTTCTTC. Translation: CASSIDRVRRNEQFF.

CDR3 protein: CASSQGPFTDTQYF. The CDR3 DNA is TGCGCCAGCAGCCAAGGTCCCTTCACAGATACGCAGTATTTT. The V and J genes are TRBV4-1 and TRBJ2-3; D call uncertain. In germline, CDR1 is MGHRA, CDR2 YSYEKL. The CDR3 contains 14 residues. The V and J ends lost 1 base and 2 bases respectively, with 7 bases between them.

CDR3: CASSLEWDRDYNEQFF. The CDR3 DNA sequence: TGTGCCAGCAGCTTAGAATGGGACAGGGATTACAATGAGCAGTTCTTC. This rearrangement joins TRBV11-2 to TRBJ2-1; 9 bases align to TRBD1. The length of the CDR3 is 16 residues. V shed 0 bases and J 4 bases; nucleotides not matched to a gene: 4. From germline, CDR1 is SGHAT and CDR2 FQNNGV.

V usage is TRBV21-1 and J usage is TRBJ1-6. TRBV21-1 is shown as a pseudogene. CDR3 length equals 14 residues. CDR3 protein: CASSAPAVYSPLHF. The DNA for the CDR3 is TGTGCCAGCAGCGCACCGGCAGTTTATTCACCCCTCCACTTT.